The present TCR beta chain was sequenced within a study of blood T cell repertoires in COVID-19. In the authors' methods: Amplification with reference gene primers provided the estimates of nucleated cell counts. Data came from immunoSEQ multiplex PCR; TCRdb stores just in-frame clones and leaves some out. V and J calls plus clone size are reproduced from that table; the DNA served to infer D and trimming. In the table there are about 400,000 clones, nearly 90% of which are singletons. Participant age was roughly 18 to 90 years, and participants resided in approximately 24 US areas. The CDR3 length is 13 residues. Looked up from germline, CDR1 is MGHDK and CDR2 is SYGVNS. Trimming took 5 bases from V and 0 from J, leaving 7 bases between them.

This clonotype was obtained from a middle-aged woman with acute COVID-19. Sample: PBMCs or T cells enriched from blood (not recorded which). The V and J genes are TRBV25-1 and TRBJ1-1; D unclear. CDR3 nucleotide sequence: TGTGCCAGCAGTCTATTCATGAACACTGAAGCTTTCTTT. Its translation: CASSLFMNTEAFF.